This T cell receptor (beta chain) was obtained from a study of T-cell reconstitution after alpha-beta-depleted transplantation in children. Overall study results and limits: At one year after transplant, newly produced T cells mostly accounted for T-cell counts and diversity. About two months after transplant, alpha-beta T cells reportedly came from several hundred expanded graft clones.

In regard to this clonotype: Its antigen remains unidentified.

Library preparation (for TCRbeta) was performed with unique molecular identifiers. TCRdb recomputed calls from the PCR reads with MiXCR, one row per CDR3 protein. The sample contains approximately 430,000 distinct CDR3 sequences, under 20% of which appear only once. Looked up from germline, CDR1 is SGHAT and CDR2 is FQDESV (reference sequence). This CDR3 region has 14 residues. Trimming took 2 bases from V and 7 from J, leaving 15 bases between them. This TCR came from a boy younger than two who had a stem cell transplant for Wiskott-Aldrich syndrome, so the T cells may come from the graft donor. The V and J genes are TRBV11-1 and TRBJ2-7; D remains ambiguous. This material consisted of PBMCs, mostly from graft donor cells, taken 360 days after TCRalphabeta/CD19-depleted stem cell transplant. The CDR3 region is CASSLLRPSREQYF. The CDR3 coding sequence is TGTGCCAGCAGCTTACTCAGGCCGTCTCGGGAGCAGTACTTC. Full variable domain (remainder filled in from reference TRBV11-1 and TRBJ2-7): EAEVAQSPRYKITEKSQAVAFWCDPISGHATLYWYRQILGQGPELLVQFQDESVVDDSQLPKDRFSAERLKGVDSTLKIQPAELGDSAMYLCASSLLRPSREQYFGPGTRLTVT.